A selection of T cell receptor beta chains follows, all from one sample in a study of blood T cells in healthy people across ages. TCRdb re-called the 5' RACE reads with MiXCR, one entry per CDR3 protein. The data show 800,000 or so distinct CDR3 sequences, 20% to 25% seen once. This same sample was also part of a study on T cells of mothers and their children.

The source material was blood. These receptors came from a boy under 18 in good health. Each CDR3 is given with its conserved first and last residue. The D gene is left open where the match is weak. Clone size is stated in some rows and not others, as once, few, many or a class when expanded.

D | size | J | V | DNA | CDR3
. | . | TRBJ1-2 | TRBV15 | TGTGCCACCAGCGGTTTCGGGGGCAACTATGGCTACACCTTC | CATSGFGGNYGYTF
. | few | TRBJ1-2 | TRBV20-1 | TGCAGTGCTAGCTTCCGGAACTATGACTACACCTTC | CSASFRNYDYTF
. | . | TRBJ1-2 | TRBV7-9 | TGTGCCAGCAGCCCCGGGCCTACCTATGGCTACACCTTC | CASSPGPTYGYTF
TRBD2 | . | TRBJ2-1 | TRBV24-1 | TGTGCCACCAGTGACCGAAAAGGGCCTAGCGGGAGGTCCCTCTACAATGAGCAGTTCTTC | CATSDRKGPSGRSLYNEQFF
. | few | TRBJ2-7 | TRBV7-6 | TGTGCCAGCAGCTTGGCGGCAGGTTACTACGAGCAGTACTTC | CASSLAAGYYEQYF
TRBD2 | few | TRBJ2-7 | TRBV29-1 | TGCAGCGTCTATGGGACTAGCGGGAGGGCCTACGAGCAGTACTTC | CSVYGTSGRAYEQYF
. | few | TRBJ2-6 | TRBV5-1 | TGCGCCAGCAGCTTGTCTATCTCTGGGGCCAACGTCCTGACTTTC | CASSLSISGANVLTF
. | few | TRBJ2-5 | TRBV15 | TGTGCCACCAGCTTCCGCAGGGGTTCCCAAGAGACCCAGTACTTC | CATSFRRGSQETQYF
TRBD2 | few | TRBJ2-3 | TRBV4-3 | TGCGCCAGCTGTCCCCAGCGGGGAGTGAGCACAGATACGCAGTATTTT | CASCPQRGVSTDTQYF
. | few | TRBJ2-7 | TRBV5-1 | TGCGCCAGCAGCTTGGAGGGAGAATGGTCCTACGAGCAGTACTTC | CASSLEGEWSYEQYF
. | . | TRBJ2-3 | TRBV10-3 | TGTGCCATCAGTGGGCAGGGCTCAGCTAATACGCAGTATTTT | CAISGQGSANTQYF
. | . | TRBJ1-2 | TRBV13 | TGTGCCAGCAGCTTACGTAGCCGAGTAAGATATGGCTACACCTTC | CASSLRSRVRYGYTF
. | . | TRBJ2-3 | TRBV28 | TGTGCCAGCAATTTCCGCAGGGGATATACCACAGATACGCAGTATTTT | CASNFRRGYTTDTQYF
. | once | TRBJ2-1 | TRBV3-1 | TGTGCCAGCAGCCAAGATGGGAGGGGGCTCAATGAGCAGTTCTTC | CASSQDGRGLNEQFF